The 23 T cell receptor beta chains below all came from one sample that was sequenced in a study of graft-versus-host responses after intestinal transplantation. For these receptors, no antigen is known. The table came from immunoSEQ multiplex PCR; TCRdb's copy has only in-frame clones and leaves some out. Of tens of thousands of clones detected, about 93% appear once; the ten largest clones hold roughly 0.49%. The specimen comprised unstimulated CD8+ T cells sorted from spleen or lymph node cells, sampled before intestinal transplant. The receptors stem from a human donor who received an intestinal transplant.

The V and J genes are TRBV19 and TRBJ2-2; TRBD2 matches 9 bases. The V gene's germline CDR1 is LNHDA and CDR2 SQIVND (reference sequence). Trimming at V came to 8 bases and at J to 1 base, leaving 8 bases not matched to a gene. The CDR3 covers 16 residues. The CDR3 protein is CASGAGGPWNTGELFF. The CDR3, as DNA: TGTGCCAGTGGAGCGGGGGGACCGTGGAACACCGGGGAGCTGTTTTTT.

The rearrangement links TRBV4-1 to TRBJ2-7, with TRBD1 matching 8 bases. Losses at the gene ends were 0 bases for V and 4 bases for J; bases not matched to a gene: 20. The CDR3 is made up of 20 amino acids. Germline V CDR1 and CDR2: MGHRA, YSYEKL. CDR3 protein: CASSQDFGPADRASRYEQYF. CDR3 nucleotide sequence: TGCGCCAGCAGCCAAGATTTTGGACCCGCGGACAGGGCGAGTAGATACGAGCAGTACTTC.

The genes are TRBV7-9 and TRBJ2-7; 14 bases are shared with TRBD2. The CDR3 consists of 17 residues. The V and J ends lost 5 bases and 7 bases, in that order; junction bases with no gene match: 13. Germline CDR1 SEHNR, CDR2 FQNEAQ (reference sequence). The CDR3 DNA follows: TGTGCCAGCAGCGGACGACTAGCGGGAGGGGACTACGATGAGCAGTACTTC. This translates into CASSGRLAGGDYDEQYF.

The chain is built from TRBV11-3 and TRBJ2-1, with TRBD2 as a possible D gene (6 bases). This CDR3 comprises 16 residues. V was shortened by 1 base and J by 1 base, with 11 bases between the two germline ends. Germline V lookup: CDR1 SGHNT, CDR2 YENEEA. This chain's CDR3 is CASSLGLGFSYNEQFF. The DNA of the CDR3 is TGTGCCAGCAGCTTAGGACTAGGTTTTTCCTACAATGAGCAGTTCTTC.

This chain joins TRBV6-5 and TRBJ2-7, with D possibly matching TRBD1 (6 bases). V gave up 5 bases and J gave up 3 bases, with 11 bases separating them. The CDR3 is 13 residues long. Looked up from germline, CDR1 is MNHEY and CDR2 is SVGAGI. The CDR3 DNA is TGTGCCAGCAGTAGCGACAGGAACTACGAGCAGTACTTC. Translation gives CASSSDRNYEQYF.

This rearrangement joins TRBV13 to TRBJ1-4; D is possibly TRBD1 (6 bases). CDR3 length equals 15 residues. Germline V lookup: CDR1 PRHDT, CDR2 FYEKMQ (reference sequence). Trimming removed 6 bases from V and 0 bases from J, with 11 bases in between. The CDR3 DNA sequence: TGTGCCAGCAGTCCAGGGGTTTCAACTAATGAAAAACTGTTTTTT. Protein sequence: CASSPGVSTNEKLFF.

The chain links TRBV7-8 to TRBJ2-2; 7 nucleotides line up with TRBD2. The CDR3 totals 17 residues. The germline V gene has CDR1 SGHVS and CDR2 FQNEAQ. Trimming removed 0 bases from V and 7 bases from J; junction bases left unmatched: 11. The CDR3 region has the DNA TGTGCCAGCAGCTTAGCTGGCCTAGCGGACATACACGGGGAGCTGTTTTTT. This sequence encodes CASSLAGLADIHGELFF.

The J gene is TRBJ2-3, the V gene TRBV9; 8 bases line up with TRBD2. Per germline, CDR1 SGDLS and CDR2 YYNGEE. The trim removed 3 bases at V and 2 bases at J, leaving 5 bases unmatched. The length of the CDR3 is 15 residues. CDR3 sequence reads: CASSARGGLTDTQYF. Written as DNA, the CDR3 is TGTGCCAGCAGCGCTCGGGGGGGGCTCACAGATACGCAGTATTTT.

Only one count was recorded for this clone. CDR3 in amino acids: CASSEGTGTGLEQYF. CDR3 nucleotides: TGTGCCAGCAGTGAGGGAACCGGGACAGGGCTCGAGCAGTACTTC. The rearrangement joins TRBV27 to TRBJ2-7; 9 bases agree with TRBD1. CDR1 is MNHEY, CDR2 SMNVEV, per germline (reference sequence). This CDR3 is 15 amino acids long. V was clipped by 5 bases and J by 6 bases; unmatched bases: 11.

The genes are TRBV28 and TRBJ1-5; TRBD1 agrees at 7 bases. V shed 3 bases and J 3 bases; nucleotides not matched to a gene: 8. CDR1 is MDHEN and CDR2 is SYDVKM in the germline V gene. This CDR3 has 16 residues. The CDR3 coding sequence is TGTGCCAGCAGTTTTATCCCCAGGGGGGCCAATCAGCCCCAGCATTTT. It is translated as CASSFIPRGANQPQHF.

The chain employs TRBV30 and TRBJ2-5, with TRBD2 matching 11 bases. V was clipped by 5 bases and J by 2 bases; unmatched bases: 4. This CDR3 contains 14 residues. Germline CDR1 GTSNPN, CDR2 SVGIG (reference sequence). The CDR3 reads CAWDSGGVQETQYF. CDR3 nucleotide sequence: TGTGCCTGGGATAGCGGGGGGGTACAAGAGACCCAGTACTTC. The full variable domain, its missing parts supplied by reference TRBV30 and TRBJ2-5, is SQTIHQWPATLVQPVGSPLSLECTVEGTSNPNLYWYRQAAGRGLQLLFYSVGIGQISSEVPQNLSASRPQDRQFILSSKKLLLSDSGFYLCAWDSGGVQETQYFGPGTRLLVL.

For the CDR3, the DNA is TGTGCCAGCAGCCTCGCGGCGTACGAGCAGTACTTC. It yields the protein CASSLAAYEQYF. The rearrangement joins TRBV11-2 to TRBJ2-7, with D uncertain. Trimming cost V 5 bases and J 4 bases, with 9 bases left between them. CDR1 and CDR2 (germline): SGHAT, FQNNGV. The CDR3 has 12 amino acids. Together with reference TRBV11-2 and TRBJ2-7, the CDR3 gives the full variable domain: EAGVAQSPRYKIIEKRQSVAFWCNPISGHATLYWYQQILGQGPKLLIQFQNNGVVDDSQLPKDRFSAERLKGVDSTLKIQPAKLEDSAVYLCASSLAAYEQYFGPGTRLTVT.

The rearrangement links TRBV13 to TRBJ1-2, with 7 bases identical to TRBD1. Germline V gene data show CDR1 as PRHDT and CDR2 as FYEKMQ (reference sequence). Trimming at V came to 1 base and at J to 7 bases, leaving 6 bases not matched to a gene. The CDR3 has 14 amino acids. This CDR3 reads CASSLAGGLFGYTF. The CDR3 nucleotides are TGTGCCAGCAGCTTAGCAGGGGGTTTGTTTGGCTACACCTTC.

The chain carries TRBV15 and TRBJ1-4, with TRBD1 identical over 8 bases. Looked up from germline, CDR1 is LNHNV and CDR2 is YYDKDF (reference sequence). This CDR3 comprises 14 residues. V trimming: 5 bases; J trimming: 4 bases; junction bases outside the gene matches: 3. The DNA of the CDR3 is TGTGCCACCAGCGACAGGGGCTTTAATGAAAAACTGTTTTTT. Translated: CATSDRGFNEKLFF.

This sequence joins TRBV6-5 and TRBJ2-1, with 7 positions matching TRBD2. The CDR3 is 15 amino acids. V gave up 2 bases and J gave up 3 bases; unmatched junction bases: 4. Germline loops: CDR1 MNHEY, CDR2 SVGAGI. The CDR3 is CASSYTPGGYNEQFF. The DNA of the CDR3 is TGTGCCAGCAGTTACACGCCGGGAGGCTACAATGAGCAGTTCTTC.

The V gene is TRBV2, the J gene TRBJ1-3; D unclear. Germline assignment: CDR1 SNHLY and CDR2 FYNNEI. V shed 3 bases and J shed 0 bases, with 9 bases lying between them. The CDR3 consists of 15 residues. The CDR3 nucleotides are TGTGCCAGCAGTGATGTGGGCCTCTCTGGAAACACCATATATTTT. As protein: CASSDVGLSGNTIYF.

The chain uses TRBV12-2 and TRBJ2-3; the D segment call TRBD2 is taken from the table without a DNA check. TRBV12-2 is termed a pseudogene. CDR3 length: 21 residues. The CDR3 loop is CASRLAEVTSGSFWSTDTQYF. The DNA for the CDR3 is TGTGCAAGTCGCTTAGCGGAGGTGACTAGCGGGAGTTTCTGGAGCACAGATACGCAGTATTTT.

This chain connects TRBV5-4 to TRBJ2-3; 8 bases map to TRBD2. The CDR3 has 16 residues. Unmatched junction bases numbered 11, after V lost 0 bases and J lost 8 bases. Germline CDR1 reads SGHNT; CDR2 reads YYREEE (reference sequence). CDR3 nucleotide sequence: TGTGCCAGCAGCTTGGAGGGCGGGAGGAAGGCGGGTACGCAGTATTTT. It codes for CASSLEGGRKAGTQYF.

This chain uses TRBV30 with TRBJ2-1; tentatively, D is TRBD2 (6 bases). Trimming removed 0 bases from V and 6 bases from J, with 15 bases in between. The CDR3 runs to 15 residues. Germline V CDR1 and CDR2: GTSNPN, SVGIG (reference sequence). The chain's CDR3 is CAWSVGGGIGNEQFF. The CDR3 nucleotides are TGTGCCTGGAGTGTCGGTGGGGGGATCGGCAATGAGCAGTTCTTC.

This chain joins TRBV29-1 and TRBJ2-5; a possible D gene is TRBD1 (5 bases). Trimming left V 3 bases short and J 1 base short, with 12 bases between. CDR3 length equals 14 residues. Germline V gene sequence: CDR1 SQVTM, CDR2 ANQGSEA. The CDR3 is CSVDLRQIQETQYF. CDR3 DNA sequence: TGCAGCGTTGACCTACGACAGATCCAAGAGACCCAGTACTTC.

This clone was seen just once. This chain joins TRBV7-2 and TRBJ2-7, with a possible D match to TRBD2 (6 bases). Trimming took off 3 bases at V and 4 bases at J, with 19 bases between the two ends. From germline, CDR1 is SGHTA and CDR2 FQGNSA. This CDR3 comprises 16 residues. CDR3 coding DNA: TGTGCCAGCAGCTTTAAGCCTTGGGCAGGGACTTACGAGCAGTACTTC. This translates into CASSFKPWAGTYEQYF.

The gene calls are TRBV6-7 and TRBJ2-3; D may be TRBD2 (5 bases). TRBV6-7 is an ORF for which the function is uncertain. V gave up 0 bases and J gave up 3 bases, with 19 bases separating them. The CDR3 is made up of 18 amino acids. CDR3 loop: CASSYSWRALIKTDTQYF. The CDR3 DNA is TGTGCCAGCAGTTACTCTTGGCGGGCCCTGATAAAAACAGATACGCAGTATTTT.

The CDR3 here is CASSVDRGSGNTIYF. CDR3 nucleotide sequence: TGTGCCAGCAGCGTAGACAGGGGCAGTGGAAACACCATATATTTT. The V and J genes are TRBV9 and TRBJ1-3; 7 positions match TRBD1. This CDR3 comprises 15 residues. V gave up 0 bases and J gave up 3 bases; unmatched junction bases: 3. Germline lookup yields CDR1 SGDLS and CDR2 YYNGEE.